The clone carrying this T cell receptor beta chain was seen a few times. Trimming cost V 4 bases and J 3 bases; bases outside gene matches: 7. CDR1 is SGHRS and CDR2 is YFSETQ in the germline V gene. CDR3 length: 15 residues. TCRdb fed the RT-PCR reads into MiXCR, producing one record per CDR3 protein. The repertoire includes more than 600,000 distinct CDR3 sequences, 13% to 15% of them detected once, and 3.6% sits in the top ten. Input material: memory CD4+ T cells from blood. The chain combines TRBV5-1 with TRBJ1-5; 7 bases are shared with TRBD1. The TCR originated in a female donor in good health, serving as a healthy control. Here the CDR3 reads CASSLDRAPNQPQHF. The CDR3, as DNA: TGCGCCAGCAGCCTAGACAGGGCTCCCAATCAGCCCCAGCATTTT.